This T cell receptor (beta chain) was obtained from a study of regulatory T cells in long-lasting Graves disease. Time point in this sample: newly diagnosed GD, antithyroid drugs for less than 3 months. The TCR library was made from RNA that had been extracted from PBMCs in TRIzol. Arm-PCR with iRepertoire HTBI primers amplified the CDR3 regions for these TCR beta libraries. MiXCR, run by TCRdb on the multiplex PCR reads, gives a single entry per CDR3 protein. The sample lists approximately 470,000 distinct CDR3 sequences, about 16% occurring once. Germline V lookup: CDR1 SGHDT, CDR2 YYEEEE. The CDR3 has 14 amino acids. Trimming took off 5 bases at V and 7 bases at J, with 16 bases between the two ends. This clonotype has only a few counts. The sample also formed part of further work on T cells in Graves' hyperthyroidism and ophthalmopathy.

The TCR sequence derives from a man between 35 and 55 years old with Graves disease. The specimen was peripheral blood mononuclear cells (PBMCs), collected at new diagnosis, from a patient treated with antithyroid drugs. The J gene is TRBJ2-1, the V gene TRBV5-6; TRBD2 might be the D (6 bases). CDR3 nucleotide sequence: TGTGCCAGCAGTTTAACTAGGAGGGTGAATGAGCAGTTCTTC. Protein product: CASSLTRRVNEQFF.